A selection of T cell receptor beta chains follows, all from one sample in a study of T cells in Graves' hyperthyroidism and ophthalmopathy. TCRdb itself ran the multiplex PCR reads through MiXCR, one entry per CDR3 protein. This table has 350,000 or so distinct CDR3 sequences, around 23% appearing once. The sample consisted of blood. These receptors came from a woman aged 45-60 years with Graves' hyperthyroidism. Each CDR3 is given with its conserved first and last residue. Each record gives: V gene, D gene, J gene, clone size, CDR3 DNA, CDR3 protein. The D gene is left open where the match is weak. Clone size is not always given. Where it is, it says once, few, many or a class for expanded clones.

>TRBV3-1|TRBD1|TRBJ2-1|many
TGTGCCAGCAGCCAAGAAGTGGACAGGGCTCGGGATGAGCAGTTCTTC
CASSQEVDRARDEQFF
>TRBV10-3|-|TRBJ1-5|-
TGTGCCATCAGTATCGGACTGGATCAGCCCCAGCATTTT
CAISIGLDQPQHF
>TRBV11-2|-|TRBJ2-2|many
TGTGCCAGCAGCTCTGTGGTCCAGGGTGGCACCGGGGAGCTGTTTTTT
CASSSVVQGGTGELFF
>TRBV12-3/TRBV12-4|-|TRBJ1-5|-
TGTGCCAGCAGCCAACAGGGATCGGGCAATCAGCCCCAGCATTTT
CASSQQGSGNQPQHF
>TRBV24-1|TRBD1|TRBJ2-1|many
TGTGCCACCAGTGATTTGCAGGGGACAGGGGGCAATGAGCAGTTCTTC
CATSDLQGTGGNEQFF
>TRBV5-5|TRBD2|TRBJ2-3|many
TGTGCCAGCAGAAAAAACCGGGGGGAGAGAGGGAGTAGCACAGATACGCAGTATTTT
CASRKNRGERGSSTDTQYF
>TRBV3-1|TRBD1|TRBJ1-1|-
TGTGCCAGCAGCCGGACAGGGATTAATCAAGCTTTCTTT
CASSRTGINQAFF
>TRBV7-8|TRBD2|TRBJ2-5|-
TGTGCCAGCAGCCGATGGACTAGCGGGCTCCAAGAGACCCAGTACTTC
CASSRWTSGLQETQYF
>TRBV7-9|-|TRBJ2-1|few
TGTGCCAGCAGCTCCTCGGAGAATGAGCAGTTCTTC
CASSSSENEQFF
>TRBV7-9|-|TRBJ2-1|many
TGTGCCAGCAGCTTAGCGGGCAGGGAGGTGGACAATGAGCAGTTCTTC
CASSLAGREVDNEQFF
>TRBV12-3/TRBV12-4|TRBD1|TRBJ1-5|many
TGTGCCAGCAGCCCAGGTGGGACCGGGACAGGGTTCAATCAGCCCCAGCATTTT
CASSPGGTGTGFNQPQHF
>TRBV7-9|TRBD2|TRBJ2-3|-
TGTGCCAGCAGCTCCACTAGCGGGATGTCCACAGATACGCAGTATTTT
CASSSTSGMSTDTQYF
>TRBV2|TRBD1|TRBJ1-1|-
TGTGCCAGCAGACCGGGACAGGGGAGGACTGAAGCTTTCTTT
CASRPGQGRTEAFF
>TRBV6-1|TRBD1|TRBJ1-6|few
TGTGCCAGCAGAGACAGGGCGGCGCGTTCACCCCTCCACTTT
CASRDRAARSPLHF
>TRBV3-1|-|TRBJ1-1|few
TGTGCCAGCAGCCATGGGGCGGGGGGCACTGAAGCTTTCTTT
CASSHGAGGTEAFF
>TRBV2|-|TRBJ2-2|many
TGTGCCAGCAGTACCCCCACTATCTCGAACACCGGGGAGCTGTTTTTT
CASSTPTISNTGELFF
>TRBV5-1|TRBD2|TRBJ2-7|many
TGCGCCCCCGGGACTAGCGGGCTTGAGCAGTACTTC
CAPGTSGLEQYF
>TRBV18|-|TRBJ1-6|many
TGTGCCAGCTCACCGGAAAACAGAGCACCAAATTCACCCCTCCACTTT
CASSPENRAPNSPLHF